The clone carrying this T cell receptor beta chain is a singleton in its sample. Some clones are missing from TCRdb's copy, which holds only in-frame ones; the method was immunoSEQ multiplex PCR. Here the sample spans 200,000 to 250,000 clones, 87% being singletons. Trimming removed 6 bases at V and 5 bases at J, with 11 bases between. The CDR3 sequence is 12 residues long. This entry belongs to a study of blood T cell repertoires in COVID-19. The TCR sequence derives from a woman younger than 35 who had recovered from COVID-19. The J gene is TRBJ2-7, the V gene TRBV12-3 or TRBV12-4; D uncertain. The sequencing sample was made of peripheral blood. CDR3 DNA sequence: TGTGCCAGCAGCCCCCAGGTAAACGAGCAGTACTTC. This gives the protein CASSPQVNEQYF.